A selection of T cell receptor beta chains follows, all from one sample in a study of CD8+CD57+ T cells in acquired aplastic anemia. TCRdb used MiXCR to reprocess the reads, holding one entry per CDR3 protein. The sample consists of about 75,000 distinct CDR3 sequences, roughly 70% of them appearing once. Sequenced material: sorted CD4+, CD8+, or CD8+CD57+ T cells (not recorded which) from PBMCs. These receptors all come from a human donor with aplastic anemia. Each CDR3 is given with its conserved first and last residue. D genes are given only for firm matches. Some rows mark clone size as missing; the rest say once, few, many or name a class of expanded clone.

v_gene	j_gene	abundance	d_gene	len	CDR3aa	CDR3nt
TRBV3-1	TRBJ1-1	NA	TRBD1	15	CASSLIQGASTEAFF	TGTGCCAGCAGTCTGATACAGGGGGCGAGTACTGAAGCTTTCTTT
TRBV19	TRBJ2-1	NA	TRBD1	19	CASSIFGFTPGQGNNEQFF	TGTGCCAGTAGTATTTTCGGGTTCACTCCTGGACAGGGGAACAATGAGCAGTTCTTC
TRBV10-3	TRBJ2-3	once	NA	14	CAINPGSTTDTQYF	TGTGCCATCAACCCAGGGTCAACTACAGATACGCAGTATTTT
TRBV11-2	TRBJ2-2	NA	TRBD1	19	CASSPEGQGHLTNTGELFF	TGTGCCAGCAGCCCCGAGGGACAGGGTCATTTAACGAACACCGGGGAGCTGTTTTTT
TRBV2	TRBJ2-5	NA	TRBD2	16	CASTGLAGGPGETQYF	TGTGCCAGCACTGGACTAGCGGGAGGGCCGGGGGAGACCCAGTACTTC
TRBV7-9	TRBJ1-3	NA	NA	13	CASSLTLGNTIYF	TGTGCCAGCAGCTTAACGCTGGGAAACACCATATATTTT
TRBV19	TRBJ1-5	few	NA	14	CASSIGWGRQPQHF	TGTGCCAGTAGTATAGGATGGGGGAGACAGCCCCAGCATTTT
TRBV29-1	TRBJ2-7	NA	NA	14	CSVVSRVNVGEQYF	TGCAGCGTTGTCAGCAGGGTGAACGTGGGAGAGCAGTACTTC
TRBV5-6	TRBJ2-7	once	NA	13	CASSDHPSYEQYF	TGTGCCAGCAGCGATCACCCCTCCTACGAGCAGTACTTC
TRBV9	TRBJ2-5	NA	NA	13	CASRGGAGETQYF	TGTGCCAGCAGGGGCGGTGCGGGGGAGACCCAGTACTTC
TRBV7-7	TRBJ2-3	NA	NA	15	CASSPTGSGTDTQYF	TGTGCCAGCAGTCCTACAGGGTCCGGGACAGATACGCAGTATTTT
TRBV2	TRBJ1-6	NA	NA	15	CASSEGAQGNSPLHF	TGTGCCAGCAGTGAAGGGGCGCAGGGAAATTCACCCCTCCACTTT
TRBV19	TRBJ2-1	NA	NA	13	CASSVEADNEQFF	TGTGCCAGTAGTGTCGAAGCGGACAATGAGCAGTTCTTC
TRBV2	TRBJ1-1	NA	NA	14	CAAKSTARNTEAFF	TGTGCCGCGAAATCTACAGCGAGGAACACTGAAGCTTTCTTT
TRBV24-1	TRBJ2-3	NA	NA	12	CATSVGLDTQYF	TGTGCCACCAGTGTGGGGCTAGATACGCAGTATTTT
TRBV5-6	TRBJ2-5	NA	NA	12	CASSLGKRTQYF	TGTGCCAGCAGCTTGGGAAAGAGGACCCAGTACTTC
TRBV5-1	TRBJ2-3	few	NA	14	CASSQQHSTDTQYF	TGCGCCAGCAGCCAACAACATTCCACAGATACGCAGTATTTT
TRBV9	TRBJ1-5	NA	NA	15	CASGGEHYSNQPQHF	TGTGCCAGCGGGGGGGAACACTATAGCAATCAGCCCCAGCATTTT
TRBV20-1	TRBJ2-5	once	NA	14	CSAPQIGVQETQYF	TGCAGTGCACCCCAAATCGGGGTTCAAGAGACCCAGTACTTC
TRBV20-1	TRBJ1-5	NA	NA	13	CSASVQGESPQHF	TGCAGTGCTTCCGTGCAGGGCGAATCGCCCCAGCATTTT
TRBV2	TRBJ2-6	NA	TRBD1	15	CASSTGTGALRIPTF	TGTGCCAGCAGTACGGGGACAGGGGCCCTTCGCATCCCGACTTTC
TRBV2	TRBJ2-3	NA	NA	11	CASSVRDTQYF	TGTGCCAGCAGCGTACGCGATACGCAGTATTTT
TRBV20-1	TRBJ1-2	many	NA	13	CSARDIGDYGYTF	TGCAGTGCTAGAGATATTGGGGACTATGGCTACACCTTC
TRBV27	TRBJ2-1	NA	TRBD2	14	CASSFGGSYNEQFF	TGTGCCAGCAGTTTCGGGGGGTCCTACAATGAGCAGTTCTTC
TRBV15	TRBJ2-7	NA	NA	14	CATSRGTFGYEQYF	TGTGCCACCAGCAGGGGGACATTTGGCTACGAGCAGTACTTC
TRBV15	TRBJ2-7	NA	TRBD1	16	CATSPSGGQGARGQYF	TGTGCCACCAGCCCAAGTGGGGGACAGGGGGCCCGGGGGCAGTACTTC
TRBV6-2/TRBV6-3	TRBJ2-4	NA	TRBD2	17	CASSYLTSGGAKNIQYF	TGTGCCAGCAGTTACCTGACTAGCGGGGGAGCCAAAAACATTCAGTACTTC
TRBV7-3	TRBJ1-6	NA	NA	13	CASSPAPNSPLHF	TGTGCCAGCAGCCCCGCCCCTAATTCACCCCTCCACTTT